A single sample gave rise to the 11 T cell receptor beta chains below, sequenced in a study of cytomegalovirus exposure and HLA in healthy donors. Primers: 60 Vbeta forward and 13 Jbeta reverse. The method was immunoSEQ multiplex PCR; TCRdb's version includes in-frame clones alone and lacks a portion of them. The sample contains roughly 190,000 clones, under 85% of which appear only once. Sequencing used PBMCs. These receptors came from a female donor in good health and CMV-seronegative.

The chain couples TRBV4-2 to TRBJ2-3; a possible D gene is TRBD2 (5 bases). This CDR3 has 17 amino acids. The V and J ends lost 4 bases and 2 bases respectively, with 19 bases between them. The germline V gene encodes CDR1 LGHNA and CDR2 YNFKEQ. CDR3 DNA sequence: TGTGCCAGCAGCCGCCAGATAAGGAGCGGACCCACAGATACGCAGTATTTT. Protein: CASSRQIRSGPTDTQYF.

The CDR3 spells CASSRRQTESTEAFF. CDR3 DNA sequence: TGTGCCAGCAGCCGTAGACAAACTGAGTCTACTGAAGCTTTCTTT. The chain carries TRBV7-6 and TRBJ1-1; no firm D call. The CDR3 covers 15 residues. CDR1 SGHVS and CDR2 FNYEAQ come from the germline V gene. V was pared by 5 bases and J by 5 bases, with 18 bases between. Complete variable domain (other parts from reference TRBV7-6 and TRBJ1-1): GAGVSQSPRYKVTKRGQDVALRCDPISGHVSLYWYRQALGQGPEFLTYFNYEAQQDKSGLPNDRFSAERPEGSISTLTIQRTEQRDSAMYRCASSRRQTESTEAFFGQGTRLTVV.

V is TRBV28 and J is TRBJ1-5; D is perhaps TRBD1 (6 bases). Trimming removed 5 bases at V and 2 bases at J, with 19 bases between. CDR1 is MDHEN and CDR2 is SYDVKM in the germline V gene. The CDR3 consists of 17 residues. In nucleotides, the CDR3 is TGTGCCAGCAGTAACCCGCCCTTCGGGGGGCGCAATCAGCCCCAGCATTTT. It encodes CASSNPPFGGRNQPQHF.

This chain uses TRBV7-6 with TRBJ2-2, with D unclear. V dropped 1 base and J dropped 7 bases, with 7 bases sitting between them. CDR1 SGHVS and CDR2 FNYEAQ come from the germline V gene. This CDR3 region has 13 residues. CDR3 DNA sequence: TGTGCCAGCAGCTTAGATTCGGGCGGGGAGCTGTTTTTT. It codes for CASSLDSGGELFF. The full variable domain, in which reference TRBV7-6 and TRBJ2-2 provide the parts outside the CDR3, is GAGVSQSPRYKVTKRGQDVALRCDPISGHVSLYWYRQALGQGPEFLTYFNYEAQQDKSGLPNDRFSAERPEGSISTLTIQRTEQRDSAMYRCASSLDSGGELFFGEGSRLTVL.

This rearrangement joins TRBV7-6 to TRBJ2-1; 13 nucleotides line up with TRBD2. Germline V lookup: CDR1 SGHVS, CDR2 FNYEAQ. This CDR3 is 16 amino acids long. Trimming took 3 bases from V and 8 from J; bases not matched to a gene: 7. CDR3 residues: CASSLRLAGGGDEQFF. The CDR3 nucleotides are TGTGCCAGCAGCTTGCGACTAGCGGGGGGCGGCGATGAGCAGTTCTTC.

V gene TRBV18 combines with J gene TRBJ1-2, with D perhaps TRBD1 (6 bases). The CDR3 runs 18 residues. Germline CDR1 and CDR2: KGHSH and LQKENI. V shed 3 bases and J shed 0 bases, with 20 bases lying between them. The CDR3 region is CASSPGTSTGSTNYGYTF. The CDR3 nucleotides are TGTGCCAGCTCACCCGGGACCAGTACAGGGAGTACTAACTATGGCTACACCTTC.

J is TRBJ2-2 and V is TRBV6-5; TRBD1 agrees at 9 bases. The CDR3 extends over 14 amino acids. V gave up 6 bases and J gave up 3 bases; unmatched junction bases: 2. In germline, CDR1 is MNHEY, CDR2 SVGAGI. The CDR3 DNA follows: TGTGCCAGCAGATGGGACAGGGACACCGGGGAGCTGTTTTTT. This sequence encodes CASRWDRDTGELFF.

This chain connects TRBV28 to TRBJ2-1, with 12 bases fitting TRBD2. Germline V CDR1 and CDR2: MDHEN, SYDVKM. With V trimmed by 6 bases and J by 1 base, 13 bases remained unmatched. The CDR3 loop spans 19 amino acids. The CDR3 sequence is CASRPPRLAGEVSYNEQFF. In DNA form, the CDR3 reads TGTGCCAGCAGGCCTCCGCGACTAGCGGGAGAGGTGTCCTACAATGAGCAGTTCTTC.

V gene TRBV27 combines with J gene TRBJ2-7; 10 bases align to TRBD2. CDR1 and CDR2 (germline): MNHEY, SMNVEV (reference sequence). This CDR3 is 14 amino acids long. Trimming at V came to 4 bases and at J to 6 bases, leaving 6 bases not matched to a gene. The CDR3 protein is CASSSQREGGEQYF. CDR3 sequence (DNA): TGTGCCAGCAGTTCCCAGCGGGAGGGCGGCGAGCAGTACTTC.

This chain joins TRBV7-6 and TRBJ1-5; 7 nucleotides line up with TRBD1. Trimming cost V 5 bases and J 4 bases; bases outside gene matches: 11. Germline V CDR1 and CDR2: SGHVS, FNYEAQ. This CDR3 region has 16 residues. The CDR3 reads CASSPGTALGNQPQHF. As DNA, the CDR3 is TGTGCCAGCAGCCCAGGGACAGCCTTGGGTAATCAGCCCCAGCATTTT.

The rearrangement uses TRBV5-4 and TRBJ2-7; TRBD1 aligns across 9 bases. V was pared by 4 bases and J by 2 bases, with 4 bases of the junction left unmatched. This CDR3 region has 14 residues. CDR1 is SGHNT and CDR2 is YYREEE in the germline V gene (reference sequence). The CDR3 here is CASSPTGGAYEQYF. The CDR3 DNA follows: TGTGCCAGCAGCCCGACAGGGGGTGCCTACGAGCAGTACTTC.